This entry describes one T cell receptor (beta chain). Its specificity is not known. This specimen belongs to a study of beta chain features in type 1 diabetes. Study-level information: Taken together, all samples contributed approximately 110 million examined sorted cells.

General study points: In cDNA sequencing, cells with high TCR expression could be over-represented. Researchers report that Type 1 diabetes patients had moderately but significantly shorter TCRB CDR3s across all four CD4+ subsets.

Expressed TCRB transcripts were sequenced because the entire RNA isolate underwent reverse transcription. The protocol was immunoSEQ multiplex PCR, while the TCRdb copy is restricted to in-frame clones and leaves out a portion. Altogether some 660,000 clones are present, over 11% being singletons, with the ten largest covering 0.04%. The V and J ends lost 2 bases and 11 bases respectively, with 9 bases between them. This CDR3 spans 11 amino acids. Germline loops: CDR1 MNHEY, CDR2 SVGAGI. Sorting that relied on CD45RO/CCR7/CD25/CD127/CD95/CD27 yielded CD4+ naive, central memory, regulatory and stem cell-like memory cells.

The sequence was collected from a man younger than 30 with type 1 diabetes. V usage is TRBV6-5 and J usage is TRBJ1-2, with D perhaps matching TRBD1 (5 bases). Sequenced material: naive CD4+ T cells from blood. CDR3 region: CASSYEGRYTF. The DNA for the CDR3 is TGTGCCAGCAGTTACGAGGGGAGATACACCTTC.